Presented here are 28 T cell receptor beta chains from one specimen sequenced in a study of vaccination and CD4 T cells after COVID-19. At the Johns Hopkins FTIC core, DNA taken from cultured CD4+ T cells was sequenced by way of the Oncomine TCR Beta short-read assay. TCRdb passed the PCR reads through MiXCR, listing each CDR3 protein once. The sample records about 6,300 distinct CDR3 sequences, around two thirds being singletons. These receptors lack a known antigen. Sample treatment: approximately nine-day PBMC culture with coronavirus spike peptide pools or control peptides (ViraFEST assay). Sequencing was carried out using CD4+ T cells from blood, cultured in vitro. All receptors come from a human donor who had recovered from COVID-19.

The chain combines TRBV7-2 with TRBJ2-5; D is possibly TRBD2 (5 bases). The germline V and J ends were trimmed by 1 base and 2 bases, with 11 bases remaining between them. The CDR3 runs 15 residues. Looked up from germline, CDR1 is SGHTA and CDR2 is FQGNSA. The CDR3 coding sequence is TGTGCCAGCAGCTTAGTAGCGAACCTACAAGAGACCCAGTACTTC. Translation gives CASSLVANLQETQYF.

DNA for the CDR3: TGTGCCAGCAGCGTAGGGGGGGACATTAATTCACCCCTCCACTTT. Translating it yields CASSVGGDINSPLHF. This chain uses TRBV9 with TRBJ1-6; D possibly corresponds to TRBD1 (6 bases). This CDR3 has 15 residues. Trimming shortened V by 0 bases and J by 6 bases, and 10 bases separated the two germline ends. CDR1 is SGDLS and CDR2 is YYNGEE in the germline V gene.

This clonotype was seen more than once but under ten times. The chain employs TRBV20-1 and TRBJ2-1; possibly TRBD2 for D (6 bases). Germline V gene lookup returns CDR1 DFQATT and CDR2 SNEGSKA (reference sequence). Between the trimmed V and J ends, which lost 3 bases and 6 bases, there was a span of 9 bases. The CDR3 sequence is 12 residues long. CDR3 sequence: CSASWRANEQFF. The CDR3 DNA follows: TGCAGTGCTAGTTGGAGGGCCAATGAGCAGTTCTTC.

The V call is TRBV20-1, the J call TRBJ1-2, with D uncertain. V was clipped by 6 bases and J by 1 base, with 6 bases between them. Germline CDR1 and CDR2: DFQATT and SNEGSKA (reference sequence). The CDR3 has 11 amino acids. The CDR3 region has the DNA TGCAGTGCCTATGTTAACTATGGCTACACCTTC. Residues: CSAYVNYGYTF.

The chain has TRBV4-2 and TRBJ1-6; 7 positions agree with TRBD1. This CDR3 has 15 amino acids. V gave up 3 bases and J gave up 8 bases; unmatched junction bases: 7. The germline V gene encodes CDR1 LGHNA and CDR2 YNFKEQ. CDR3 DNA: TGTGCCAGCAGCCAGACAGGGTTAAGTGATTCACCCCTCCACTTT. It encodes CASSQTGLSDSPLHF.

The gene calls are TRBV2 and TRBJ2-7; TRBD1 matches 11 bases. Germline values: CDR1 SNHLY, CDR2 FYNNEI. J lost 6 bases, V lost 6 bases, and 4 bases had no gene match. The CDR3 is made up of 13 amino acids. The CDR3: CASRDRGLGEQYF. The CDR3 DNA follows: TGTGCCAGCAGGGACAGGGGGCTGGGCGAGCAGTACTTC.

This chain joins TRBV20-1 and TRBJ1-1, with D tentatively TRBD1 (6 bases). The CDR3 consists of 16 residues. The germline gives CDR1 DFQATT, CDR2 SNEGSKA (reference sequence). Trimming shortened V by 0 bases and J by 5 bases, and 19 bases separated the two germline ends. The CDR3 DNA reads TGCAGTGCTAGAGACCAACTTAGAGGGGGTTATACTGAAGCTTTCTTT. The encoded protein is CSARDQLRGGYTEAFF.

This clonotype has just a few counts. The rearrangement joins TRBV12-3 or TRBV12-4 to TRBJ2-5; D is possibly TRBD1 or TRBD2 (6 bases each). The V and J ends lost 2 bases and 4 bases respectively, with 11 bases between them. The CDR3 is 14 residues long. CDR3 amino acids: CASSLFGGLETQYF. In nucleotides, the CDR3 is TGTGCCAGCAGTTTATTTGGGGGGCTAGAGACCCAGTACTTC.

This sequence joins TRBV20-1 and TRBJ1-1; 8 positions agree with TRBD1. Germline CDR1 DFQATT, CDR2 SNEGSKA (reference sequence). V shed 5 bases, J shed 5 bases, and the junction held 10 bases outside the gene matches. The CDR3 runs 14 residues. The CDR3 loop reads CSARKQGAGTEAFF. CDR3 bases: TGCAGTGCTCGAAAGCAGGGGGCCGGTACTGAAGCTTTCTTT.

This chain joins TRBV20-1 and TRBJ1-5; no clear D. Germline CDR1 is DFQATT and CDR2 is SNEGSKA (reference sequence). CDR3 length: 15 residues. The V end was cut by 6 bases, the J end by 9 bases, with 24 bases between. The CDR3 sequence: CSAQETEEALVPQHF. Here the CDR3 DNA reads TGCAGTGCCCAAGAGACGGAGGAAGCTCTCGTGCCCCAGCATTTT.

The chain recombines TRBV7-2 with TRBJ1-1; D not resolved. CDR1 is SGHTA, CDR2 FQGNSA, per germline. V shed 3 bases and J shed 1 base, with 6 bases lying between them. CDR3 size: 13 residues. CDR3 residues: CASSFIGNTEAFF. The CDR3 nucleotides are TGTGCCAGCAGCTTCATAGGGAACACTGAAGCTTTCTTT.

V is TRBV20-1 and J is TRBJ1-3; D unresolved. CDR1 and CDR2 from the germline V gene are DFQATT and SNEGSKA (reference sequence). The CDR3 has 15 residues. The V and J ends lost 0 bases and 0 bases respectively, with 9 bases between them. The CDR3 DNA is TGCAGTGCTAGAGATCGCCAGAGCTCTGGAAACACCATATATTTT. Translating gives CSARDRQSSGNTIYF.

The V call is TRBV2, the J call TRBJ1-1; D not resolved. Germline assignment: CDR1 SNHLY and CDR2 FYNNEI. Trimming cost V 1 base and J 11 bases, with 14 bases left between them. The CDR3 covers 13 residues. CDR3 in amino acids: CASSEERVGVAFF. CDR3 bases: TGTGCCAGCAGTGAAGAGAGGGTTGGCGTCGCTTTCTTT.

V and J are TRBV12-5 and TRBJ1-1; tentative D call: TRBD1 (5 bases). V lost 2 bases and J 3 bases, leaving 10 bases between the germline ends. Germline CDR1 is LGHNT and CDR2 is FRNRAP. The CDR3 runs to 14 residues. CDR3 residues: CASGLLRVDTEAFF. In DNA, the CDR3 is TGTGCTAGTGGTTTGCTCAGGGTGGACACTGAAGCTTTCTTT.

This chain uses TRBV20-1 with TRBJ1-3, with 8 nucleotides matching TRBD1. This CDR3 contains 15 residues. V trimming: 5 bases; J trimming: 2 bases; junction bases outside the gene matches: 8. CDR1 is DFQATT, CDR2 SNEGSKA, per germline (reference sequence). CDR3 residues: CSAGPGGNTGNTIYF. In DNA, the CDR3 is TGCAGTGCTGGACCAGGGGGCAATACTGGAAACACCATATATTTT.

V usage is TRBV20-1 and J usage is TRBJ1-6; D unclear. Germline-derived CDR1 and CDR2 are DFQATT and SNEGSKA (reference sequence). The CDR3 runs to 16 residues. Trimming removed 5 bases at V and 4 bases at J, with 18 bases between. CDR3 DNA: TGCAGTGCTCCAACCCTGGGCCGGGGTTATAATTCACCCCTCCACTTT. Encoded protein: CSAPTLGRGYNSPLHF.

This chain links TRBV7-2 with TRBJ1-5; D unresolved. The CDR3 is made up of 17 amino acids. Looked up from germline, CDR1 is SGHTA and CDR2 is FQGNSA. The ends were cut back, 1 base at V and 2 bases at J, with 15 bases in the middle. CDR3: CASSLGSGRGGNQPQHF. In DNA form, the CDR3 reads TGTGCCAGCAGCTTAGGTTCCGGCCGCGGGGGCAATCAGCCCCAGCATTTT.

V usage is TRBV15 and J usage is TRBJ1-4, with 9 bases matching TRBD1. The V gene's germline CDR1 is LNHNV and CDR2 YYDKDF (reference sequence). The CDR3 loop spans 13 amino acids. The trim removed 0 bases at V and 14 bases at J, leaving 4 bases unmatched. In DNA, the CDR3 is TGTGCCACCAGCAGAGAGATGACAGGGGGGCTGTTTTTT. Residues: CATSREMTGGLFF.

V and J are TRBV10-3 and TRBJ1-3; no clear D. Germline V gene data show CDR1 as ENHRY and CDR2 as SYGVKD. The ends were cut back, 6 bases at V and 3 bases at J, with 12 bases in the middle. CDR3 length: 14 residues. The CDR3 sequence: CAISTPWLGNTIYF. CDR3 nucleotides: TGTGCCATCAGCACCCCCTGGCTTGGAAACACCATATATTTT.

The rearrangement joins TRBV7-2 to TRBJ1-2; possible D gene TRBD1, 5 bases. The germline gives CDR1 SGHTA, CDR2 FQGNSA. The V gene lost 3 bases and the J gene lost 3 bases, with 11 bases spanning the gap. The CDR3 sequence is 14 residues long. The CDR3 loop is CASSLGGTYYGYTF. As DNA, the CDR3 is TGTGCCAGCAGCTTGGGGGGGACCTACTATGGCTACACCTTC.

The chain joins TRBV19 to TRBJ2-5; TRBD2 agrees at 10 bases. This CDR3 is 16 amino acids long. V lost 4 bases, J lost 4 bases, and 9 bases stayed unmatched. The V gene's germline CDR1 is LNHDA and CDR2 SQIVND (reference sequence). The CDR3 protein is CASSRTTGTSAETQYF. CDR3 nucleotides: TGTGCCAGTAGTAGAACTACCGGGACTAGCGCAGAGACCCAGTACTTC.

The gene calls are TRBV20-1 and TRBJ1-1, with D hard to call. The CDR3 contains 16 residues. Trimming stripped 2 bases from V and 1 base from J, with 17 bases between. CDR1 is DFQATT, CDR2 SNEGSKA, per germline (reference sequence). Written as DNA, the CDR3 is TGCAGTGCTAGAACACCCCGATGGGCAGAGAACACTGAAGCTTTCTTT. Translation gives CSARTPRWAENTEAFF.

The chain recombines TRBV20-1 with TRBJ2-3; 12 bases line up with TRBD2. Germline V gene data show CDR1 as DFQATT and CDR2 as SNEGSKA (reference sequence). V lost 7 bases to trimming and J lost 6 bases; unmatched junction nucleotides: 8. The CDR3 totals 14 residues. For the CDR3, the DNA is TGCAGTGTCCCGACTAGCGGGGGCCGGGATACGCAGTATTTT. Its translation: CSVPTSGGRDTQYF.

CDR3 in amino acids: CASRMDPRSGYTF. CDR3 DNA sequence: TGTGCCAGCAGGATGGACCCGAGGAGTGGCTACACCTTC. The gene calls are TRBV2 and TRBJ1-2, with D hard to call. Trimming shortened V by 6 bases and J by 7 bases, and 15 bases separated the two germline ends. CDR3 size: 13 residues. Germline CDR1 and CDR2: SNHLY and FYNNEI.

The chain couples TRBV4-2 to TRBJ1-1; tentative D call: TRBD1 (6 bases). CDR1 and CDR2 from the germline V gene are LGHNA and YNFKEQ. The CDR3 runs to 15 residues. Between the trimmed V and J ends, which lost 4 bases and 3 bases, there was a span of 15 bases. DNA for the CDR3: TGTGCCAGCAGCCCACAGGGAGCGAGGGACACTGAAGCTTTCTTT. Amino acids: CASSPQGARDTEAFF.

The chain couples TRBV5-1 to TRBJ2-7; no firm D call. V lost 2 bases to trimming and J lost 1 base, with 16 bases between them. Germline lookup yields CDR1 SGHRS and CDR2 YFSETQ. CDR3 size: 16 residues. CDR3 protein: CASSFMYKGSSYEQYF. The CDR3 DNA sequence: TGCGCCAGCAGCTTTATGTACAAAGGAAGTTCCTACGAGCAGTACTTC.

J is TRBJ1-5 and V is TRBV19; perhaps TRBD1 as D (6 bases). Germline CDR1 is LNHDA and CDR2 is SQIVND (reference sequence). V was trimmed by 6 bases and J by 0 bases, leaving 15 bases between them. The CDR3 runs 16 residues. CDR3 residues: CASRPGHGYSNQPQHF. CDR3 sequence (DNA): TGTGCCAGTAGACCGGGACACGGTTATAGCAATCAGCCCCAGCATTTT.

V and J are TRBV12-3 or TRBV12-4 and TRBJ1-2; 10 positions agree with TRBD1. The V segment lost 7 bases and the J segment 4 bases; nucleotides outside the gene matches: 12. The CDR3 extends over 16 amino acids. DNA for the CDR3: TGTGCCAGCACCTCCTGGGGGACAGGGGACATCTATGGCTACACCTTC. It translates to CASTSWGTGDIYGYTF.